This TCR beta chain was recovered during a study of blood T cell repertoires in COVID-19. Study summary: COVID-19 samples, acute and convalescent, were from the United States, Italy and Spain. Sources were T cells, B-cell-depleted T cells, or PBMCs; the material itself was cDNA or gDNA.

V lost 4 bases and J lost 5, with 8 bases in between. The CDR3 is made up of 12 amino acids. Germline lookup yields CDR1 MDHEN and CDR2 SYDVKM. Per the authors' pipeline: Reference gene primer amplification yielded estimated nucleated cell counts. Repertoires were generated with immunoSEQ multiplex PCR, while TCRdb's copy carries only in-frame clones and drops some. V and J calls plus clone size are reproduced from that table; the DNA served to infer D and trimming. The profile shows 130,000 to 150,000 clones, 60% to 85% of them singletons. V gene TRBV28 combines with J gene TRBJ1-2, with TRBD1 as a possible D gene (6 bases). Sequenced sample: peripheral blood. The source is a man aged 45-60 years with active or convalescent COVID-19. CDR3: CASSSGVYGYTF. CDR3 DNA sequence: TGTGCCAGCAGTTCAGGGGTATATGGCTACACCTTC.